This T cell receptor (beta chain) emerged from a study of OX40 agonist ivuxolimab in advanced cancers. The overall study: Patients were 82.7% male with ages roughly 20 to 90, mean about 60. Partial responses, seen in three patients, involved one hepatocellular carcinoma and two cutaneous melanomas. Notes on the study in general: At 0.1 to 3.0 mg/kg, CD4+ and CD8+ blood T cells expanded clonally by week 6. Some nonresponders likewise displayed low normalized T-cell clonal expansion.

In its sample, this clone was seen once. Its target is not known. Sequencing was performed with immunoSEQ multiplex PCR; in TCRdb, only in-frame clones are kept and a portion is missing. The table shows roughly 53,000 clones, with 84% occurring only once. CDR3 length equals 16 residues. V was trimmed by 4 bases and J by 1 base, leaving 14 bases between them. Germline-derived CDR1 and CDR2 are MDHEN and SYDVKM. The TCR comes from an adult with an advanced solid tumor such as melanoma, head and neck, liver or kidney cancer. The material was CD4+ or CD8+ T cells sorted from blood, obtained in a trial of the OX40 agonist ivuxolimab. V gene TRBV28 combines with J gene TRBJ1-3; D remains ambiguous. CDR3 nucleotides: TGTGCCAGCAGTTCCGCCCCGGAAAGGTCTGGAAACACCATATATTTT. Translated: CASSSAPERSGNTIYF.